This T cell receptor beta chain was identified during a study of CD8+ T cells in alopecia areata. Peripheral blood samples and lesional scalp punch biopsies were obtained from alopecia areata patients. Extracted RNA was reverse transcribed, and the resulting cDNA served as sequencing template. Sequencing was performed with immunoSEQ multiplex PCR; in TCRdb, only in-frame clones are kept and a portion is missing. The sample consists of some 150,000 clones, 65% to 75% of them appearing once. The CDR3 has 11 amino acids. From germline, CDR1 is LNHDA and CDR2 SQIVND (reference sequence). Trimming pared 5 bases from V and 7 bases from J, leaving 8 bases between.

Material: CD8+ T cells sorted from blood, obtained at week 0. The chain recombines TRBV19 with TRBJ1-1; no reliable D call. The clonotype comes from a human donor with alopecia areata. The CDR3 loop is CASSVANEAFF. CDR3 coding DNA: TGTGCCAGTAGTGTAGCTAATGAAGCTTTCTTT.